This T cell receptor (beta chain) was retrieved from a study of monozygotic twins with inflammatory bowel disease. The CDR3 covers 15 residues. CDR1 and CDR2 (germline): SGHVS, FNYEAQ. Notes on this clonotype: Its antigen is still unknown.

TCRdb reprocessed the 5' RACE reads; each CDR3 protein has one entry and no DNA is given. The data include about 170,000 distinct CDR3 sequences; the top ten clones carry approximately 3%. Notes on the study in general: Fewer clonotypes were shared with others by IBD patients than by healthy twins, especially with disease activity.

Blood samples of 2 to 3 ml were drawn from every donor. This TCR was sampled from a human donor with ulcerative colitis or Crohn's disease, or a healthy co-twin of an affected twin (not recorded which). Material: blood. V is TRBV7-6 and J is TRBJ2-2; TCRdb outputs TRBD1, but without DNA this stays unchecked. CDR3 sequence: CASTPGQGGSGELFF.